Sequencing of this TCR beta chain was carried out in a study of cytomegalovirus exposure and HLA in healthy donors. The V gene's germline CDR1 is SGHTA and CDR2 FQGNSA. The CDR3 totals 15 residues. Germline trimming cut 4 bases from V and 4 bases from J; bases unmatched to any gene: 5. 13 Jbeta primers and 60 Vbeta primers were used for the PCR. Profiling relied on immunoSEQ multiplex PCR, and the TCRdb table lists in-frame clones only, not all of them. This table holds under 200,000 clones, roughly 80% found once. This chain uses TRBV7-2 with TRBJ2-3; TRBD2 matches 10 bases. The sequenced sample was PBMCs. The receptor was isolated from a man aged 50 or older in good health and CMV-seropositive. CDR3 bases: TGTGCCAGCAGCTCGAGGAGCGGGGGGGCAGATACGCAGTATTTT. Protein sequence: CASSSRSGGADTQYF. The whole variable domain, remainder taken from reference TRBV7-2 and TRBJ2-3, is GAGVSQSPSNKVTEKGKDVELRCDPISGHTALYWYRQSLGQGLEFLIYFQGNSAPDKSGLPSDRFSAERTGGSVSTLTIQRTQQEDSAVYLCASSSRSGGADTQYFGPGTRLTVL.